Many counts were recorded for the clone carrying this TCR beta chain. Its cognate antigen is unknown. This sample stems from a study of glioma-infiltrating T cells. Points from the study as a whole: Tissue-blood divergence was below expectation in non-neoplastic patients, above in gliomas. Shared blood CDR3 signature motifs marked patients with low tissue-blood divergence.

The ends lost 5 bases at V and 4 bases at J; junction bases unmatched: 9. CDR3 length: 16 amino acids. Germline V gene lookup returns CDR1 MDHEN and CDR2 SYDVKM. The iRepertoire nested amplicon-rescue multiplex PCR amplified TCR alpha and beta CDR3s from RNA. TCRdb passed the multiplex PCR reads through MiXCR, listing each CDR3 protein once. The sample lists about 410,000 distinct CDR3 sequences; more than 35% were seen once. The TCR originated in a human donor with low-grade glioma or glioblastoma, undergoing nonglioma brain surgery, or in good health (not recorded which). The chain joins TRBV28 to TRBJ1-3, with 9 bases that match TRBD1. What was sequenced was glioma tissue, nonneoplastic brain tissue, or PBMCs (not recorded which). CDR3: CASSPQQGAKGNTIYF. DNA for the CDR3: TGTGCCAGCAGTCCCCAACAGGGGGCGAAAGGAAACACCATATATTTT.